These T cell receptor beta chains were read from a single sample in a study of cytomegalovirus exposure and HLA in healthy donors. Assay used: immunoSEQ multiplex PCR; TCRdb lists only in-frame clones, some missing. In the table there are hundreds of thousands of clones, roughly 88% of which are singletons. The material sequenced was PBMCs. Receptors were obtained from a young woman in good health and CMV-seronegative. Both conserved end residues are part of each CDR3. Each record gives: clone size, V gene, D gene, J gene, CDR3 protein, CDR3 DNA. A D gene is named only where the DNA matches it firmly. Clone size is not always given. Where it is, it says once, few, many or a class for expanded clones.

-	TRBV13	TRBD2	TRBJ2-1	CASSQGLAGRGTHNEQFF	TGTGCCAGCAGCCAAGGACTAGCGGGCCGTGGAACCCACAATGAGCAGTTCTTC
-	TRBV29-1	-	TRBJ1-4	CSVGGTTNEKLFF	TGCAGCGTTGGAGGTACAACTAATGAAAAACTGTTTTTT
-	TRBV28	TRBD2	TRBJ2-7	CASTAASGSYEQYF	TGTGCTTCCACCGCGGCTAGCGGGAGCTACGAGCAGTACTTC
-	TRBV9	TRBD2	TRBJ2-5	CASSVPTSGGRETQYF	TGTGCCAGCAGCGTACCAACGAGCGGGGGGAGAGAGACCCAGTACTTC
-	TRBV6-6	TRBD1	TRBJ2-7	CASSQDGTELYEQYF	TGTGCCAGCAGCCAAGACGGGACAGAGCTATACGAGCAGTACTTC
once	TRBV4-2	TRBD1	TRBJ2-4	CASSQDLRQGAVQYF	TGTGCCAGCAGCCAAGATCTGCGGCAGGGGGCTGTTCAGTACTTC
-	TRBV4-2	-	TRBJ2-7	CASSQDLSSYYEQYF	TGTGCCAGCAGCCAAGATCTCTCGTCCTACTACGAGCAGTACTTC
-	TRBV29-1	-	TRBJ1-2	CSVESGFYGYTF	TGCAGCGTTGAGTCAGGGTTCTATGGCTACACCTTC
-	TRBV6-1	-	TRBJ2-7	CASRGRPDGGEQYF	TGTGCCAGCAGGGGGCGACCAGACGGGGGCGAGCAGTACTTC
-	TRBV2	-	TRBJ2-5	CASEGQETQYF	TGTGCCAGCGAGGGCCAAGAGACCCAGTACTTC
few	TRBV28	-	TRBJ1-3	CASSSPHTTPSGNTIYF	TGTGCCAGCAGTTCTCCCCACACAACACCGTCTGGAAACACCATATATTTT
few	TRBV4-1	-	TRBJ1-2	CASSRATRSDSYGYTF	TGCGCCAGCAGCCGTGCAACCCGCAGTGACAGCTATGGCTACACCTTC
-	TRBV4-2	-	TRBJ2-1	CASSQESGDEQFF	TGTGCCAGCAGCCAAGAGTCGGGAGATGAGCAGTTCTTC
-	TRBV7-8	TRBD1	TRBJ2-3	CASSSFGTVSDTQYF	TGTGCCAGCAGCTCATTTGGGACAGTCTCAGATACGCAGTATTTT
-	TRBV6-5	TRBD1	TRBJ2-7	CASSPMGQGVAEQYF	TGTGCCAGCAGTCCCATGGGACAGGGGGTCGCCGAGCAGTACTTC
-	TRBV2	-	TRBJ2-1	CASCRLDKFNEQFF	TGTGCCAGCTGTAGACTAGACAAATTCAATGAGCAGTTCTTC
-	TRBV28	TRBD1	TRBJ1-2	CASQGTARTYGYTF	TGTGCCAGCCAAGGGACAGCCAGGACCTATGGCTACACCTTC
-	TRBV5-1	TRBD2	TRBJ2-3	CASSQSPSGGVTDTQYF	TGCGCCAGCAGCCAATCTCCTAGCGGGGGGGTCACAGATACGCAGTATTTT
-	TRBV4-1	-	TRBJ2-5	CASRQSMVAGWETQYF	TGCGCCAGCAGACAGAGCATGGTGGCAGGCTGGGAGACCCAGTACTTC
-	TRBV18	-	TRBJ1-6	CASSQDRNNSPLHF	TGTGCCAGCTCCCAAGACAGGAATAATTCACCCCTCCACTTT
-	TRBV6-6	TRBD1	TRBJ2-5	CASSWGQGKETQYF	TGTGCCAGCAGTTGGGGACAGGGGAAGGAGACCCAGTACTTC
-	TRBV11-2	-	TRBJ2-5	CASSHSETRGSFKEDQYF	TGTGCCAGCAGCCACAGCGAAACTCGTGGGTCCTTCAAGGAGGACCAGTACTTC
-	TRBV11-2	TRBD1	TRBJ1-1	CASSFTGAVGNTEAFF	TGTGCCAGCAGCTTCACAGGGGCCGTCGGGAACACTGAAGCTTTCTTT
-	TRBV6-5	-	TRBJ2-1	CASSYSGAGENEQFF	TGTGCCAGCAGTTACTCTGGGGCAGGGGAAAATGAGCAGTTCTTC
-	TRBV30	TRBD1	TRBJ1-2	CAWSVGWQGDGYTF	TGTGCCTGGAGTGTCGGTTGGCAGGGGGATGGCTACACCTTC
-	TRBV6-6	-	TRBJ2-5	CASSRARGETQYF	TGTGCCAGCAGTCGGGCCCGGGGGGAGACCCAGTACTTC